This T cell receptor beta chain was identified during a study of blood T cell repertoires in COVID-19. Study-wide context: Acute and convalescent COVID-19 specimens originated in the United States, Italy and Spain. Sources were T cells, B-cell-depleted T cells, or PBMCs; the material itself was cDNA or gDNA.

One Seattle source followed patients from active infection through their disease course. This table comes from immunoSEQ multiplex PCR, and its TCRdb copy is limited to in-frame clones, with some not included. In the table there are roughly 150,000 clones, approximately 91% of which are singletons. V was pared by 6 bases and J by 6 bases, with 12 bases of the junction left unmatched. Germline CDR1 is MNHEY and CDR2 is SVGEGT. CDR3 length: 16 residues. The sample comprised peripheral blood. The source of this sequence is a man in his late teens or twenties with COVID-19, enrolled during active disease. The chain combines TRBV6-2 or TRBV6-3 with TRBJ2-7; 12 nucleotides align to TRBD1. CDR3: CASSRLAWGQGAEQYF. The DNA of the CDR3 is TGTGCCAGCAGCCGCCTTGCTTGGGGACAGGGGGCCGAGCAGTACTTC.